The clone carrying this TCR beta chain was seen just once. Its antigen remains unidentified. This specimen belongs to a study of blood T cells in healthy people across ages. Whole-study context: Per two T cells, about one barcoded beta molecule was captured through template switching.

A J-beta primer mix and a sample-barcoded 5' primer were used in a second PCR of roughly 6 to 12 cycles. Through a template-switch adaptor with 12 random nucleotides, each cDNA molecule received a tag. TCRdb processed the 5' RACE reads anew with MiXCR; each CDR3 protein has one entry. The table includes about 1.6 million distinct CDR3 sequences, about 35% detected once. Study results and caveats: TCR beta diversity per million T cells fell roughly linearly with age.

Trimming took 0 bases from V and 2 from J; bases not matched to a gene: 7. In germline, CDR1 is SGHRS, CDR2 YFSETQ. This CDR3 contains 16 residues. V and J are TRBV5-1 and TRBJ2-7; the match to TRBD1 covers 8 bases. The source of this sequence is a woman aged 30 to 39 in good health. Sequencing was done on a sample of blood. DNA of the CDR3: TGCGCCAGCAGCTTGGGCACAGGGGGATCAGCCTACGAGCAGTACTTC. Translating it yields CASSLGTGGSAYEQYF. Together with reference TRBV5-1 and TRBJ2-7, the CDR3 gives the full variable domain: KAGVTQTPRYLIKTRGQQVTLSCSPISGHRSVSWYQQTPGQGLQFLFEYFSETQRNKGNFPGRFSGRQFSNSRSEMNVSTLELGDSALYLCASSLGTGGSAYEQYFGPGTRLTVT.